This entry lists 28 T cell receptor beta chains sequenced from one sample in a study of CD8+ T cells in alopecia areata. Treatment denoted: oral pan-JAK inhibitor, 5-10 mg twice daily. Isolated RNA was reverse transcribed into cDNA used as the sequencing template. Some clones are missing from TCRdb's copy, which holds only in-frame ones; the method was immunoSEQ multiplex PCR. The sample includes 200,000 or so clones, 58% of them seen just once. Material: CD4+ T cells sorted from blood, obtained at week 24, from a patient treated with tofacitinib. Source of these receptors: a human donor with alopecia areata.

V gene TRBV7-9 combines with J gene TRBJ2-1; 8 bases align to TRBD2. Per germline, CDR1 SEHNR and CDR2 FQNEAQ (reference sequence). J lost 7 bases, V lost 5 bases, and 10 bases had no gene match. There are 15 residues in the CDR3. The DNA for the CDR3 is TGTGCCAGCAGCCCCAGACTAGCGATGGGGAATGAGCAGTTCTTC. Translating gives CASSPRLAMGNEQFF. Variable domain in full (rest from reference TRBV7-9 and TRBJ2-1): DTGVSQNPRHKITKRGQNVTFRCDPISEHNRLYWYRQTLGQGPEFLTYFQNEAQLEKSRLLSDRFSAERPKGSFSTLEIQRTEQGDSAMYLCASSPRLAMGNEQFFGPGTRLTVL.

In this sample, this clone turned up once. The junction departs from the called germline gene at one end, perhaps through a read error. V and J are TRBV15 and TRBJ2-5; maybe TRBD2 (6 bases). The CDR3 loop spans 13 amino acids. Germline-derived CDR1 and CDR2 are LNHNV and YYDKDF (reference sequence). The CDR3 DNA is TGTGCGACCAGCACAGCGGGTGGAGAGACCCAGTACTTC. Amino acids: CATSTAGGETQYF.

This clone was observed a few times. This chain uses TRBV5-1 with TRBJ1-1; D remains ambiguous. Germline-derived CDR1 and CDR2 are SGHRS and YFSETQ. CDR3 length: 13 amino acids. V lost 2 bases, J lost 1 base, and 6 bases lay in between. The CDR3 here is CASSFLANTEAFF. The CDR3 DNA is TGCGCCAGCAGCTTTCTTGCGAACACTGAAGCTTTCTTT.

The V call is TRBV30, the J call TRBJ2-4; possibly TRBD2 for D (5 bases). Between the trimmed V and J ends, which lost 1 base and 6 bases, there was a span of 13 bases. CDR3 size: 14 residues. CDR1 and CDR2 from the germline V gene are GTSNPN and SVGIG (reference sequence). CDR3 bases: TGTGCCTGGAGTGGCCCCCGGGGAGCAAACATTCAGTACTTC. Its translation is CAWSGPRGANIQYF.

The CDR3 reads CASSSDRVYEQYF. The DNA for the CDR3 is TGTGCCAGCAGCTCGGACAGGGTCTACGAGCAGTACTTC. The chain has TRBV7-2 and TRBJ2-7; 8 positions match TRBD1. The CDR3 length is 13 residues. The trim removed 4 bases at V and 3 bases at J, leaving 2 bases unmatched. Germline V CDR1 and CDR2: SGHTA, FQGNSA.

A few counts support this clone. The rearrangement links TRBV5-6 to TRBJ2-1; 9 bases line up with TRBD1. From germline, CDR1 is SGHDT and CDR2 YYEEEE. The V gene end was trimmed by 3 bases and the J gene end by 6 bases; junction bases not matched to a gene: 7. The CDR3 extends over 15 amino acids. Here the CDR3 DNA reads TGTGCCAGCAGCTATAGGACAGGGGTGGGCAATGAGCAGTTCTTC. Its translation is CASSYRTGVGNEQFF.

The rearrangement joins TRBV5-1 to TRBJ2-5; 9 bases line up with TRBD2. This CDR3 has 14 residues. V was pared by 3 bases and J by 4 bases, with 4 bases of the junction left unmatched. CDR1 SGHRS and CDR2 YFSETQ come from the germline V gene. The CDR3 sequence: CASSYVAGAETQYF. The CDR3 region has the DNA TGCGCCAGCAGCTACGTAGCGGGAGCAGAGACCCAGTACTTC.

In DNA form, the CDR3 reads TGCGCCAGCAGCTTGCCAATCAAACCGGACGGAGTACTCTCCTCCGGGGCCAACGTCCTGACTTTC. This translates into CASSLPIKPDGVLSSGANVLTF. V is TRBV5-1 and J is TRBJ2-6; D uncertain. This CDR3 contains 22 residues. Trimming took off 1 base at V and 4 bases at J, with 30 bases between the two ends. Germline-derived CDR1 and CDR2 are SGHRS and YFSETQ.

This clone has just a few counts. This sequence joins TRBV7-9 and TRBJ2-1; unclear D gene. Germline V gene lookup returns CDR1 SEHNR and CDR2 FQNEAQ (reference sequence). CDR3 length equals 14 residues. Deletions cut 2 bases from V and 1 base from J, with 6 bases between. The CDR3 sequence is CASSLSSSYNEQFF. DNA of the CDR3: TGTGCCAGCAGCTTATCCAGTTCCTACAATGAGCAGTTCTTC.

The chain's CDR3 is CASSLPENTGELFF. CDR3 sequence (DNA): TGCGCCAGCAGCTTGCCAGAGAACACCGGGGAGCTGTTTTTT. The J gene is TRBJ2-2, the V gene TRBV5-1, with D uncertain. Germline CDR1 reads SGHRS; CDR2 reads YFSETQ. CDR3 length: 14 residues. With 1 base removed from V and 1 base from J, the gap between germline ends came to 5 bases. The full variable domain, its missing parts supplied by reference TRBV5-1 and TRBJ2-2, is KAGVTQTPRYLIKTRGQQVTLSCSPISGHRSVSWYQQTPGQGLQFLFEYFSETQRNKGNFPGRFSGRQFSNSRSEMNVSTLELGDSALYLCASSLPENTGELFFGEGSRLTVL.

CDR3 nucleotide sequence: TGTGCCAATAATGCGGGATCCTGGGGAAATGAGCAGTTCTTC. Its protein product is CANNAGSWGNEQFF. This rearrangement joins TRBV12-5 to TRBJ2-1, with a tentative D call TRBD2 (6 bases). This CDR3 region has 14 residues. Germline V gives CDR1 LGHNT, CDR2 FRNRAP.

There are a few counts of this clone. The chain is built from TRBV27 and TRBJ1-2; weak D call: TRBD1 (5 bases). The germline V gene has CDR1 MNHEY and CDR2 SMNVEV (reference sequence). This CDR3 has 11 residues. The V and J ends lost 8 bases and 5 bases respectively, with 9 bases between them. The CDR3, as DNA: TGTGCCAGCTCCGCAGGGTATGGCTACACCTTC. Translation gives CASSAGYGYTF.

This chain joins TRBV5-4 and TRBJ1-1; no definite D call. The CDR3 consists of 14 residues. V lost 2 bases and J lost 5, with 13 bases in between. CDR1 and CDR2 (germline): SGHNT, YYREEE (reference sequence). The CDR3 DNA is TGTGCCAGCAGCTTTATCGGGGTGGGGACTGAAGCTTTCTTT. Its protein is CASSFIGVGTEAFF.

This clone was seen a few times. The chain joins TRBV5-4 to TRBJ2-5, with 13 bases fitting TRBD2. J was trimmed by 3 bases and V by 3 bases; bases with no gene match: 8. Germline V gene data show CDR1 as SGHNT and CDR2 as YYREEE (reference sequence). The CDR3 sequence is 17 residues long. CDR3: CASSSELAGGQEETQYF. In nucleotides, the CDR3 is TGTGCCAGCAGCTCCGAACTAGCGGGGGGGCAGGAAGAGACCCAGTACTTC.

V is TRBV10-3 and J is TRBJ2-2, with 7 bases aligning to TRBD2. Germline V gene sequence: CDR1 ENHRY, CDR2 SYGVKD. This CDR3 has 14 amino acids. The ends lost 2 bases at V and 9 bases at J; junction bases unmatched: 6. CDR3: CAISERSGERELFF. The CDR3 bases are TGTGCCATCAGTGAGAGAAGCGGGGAGCGGGAGCTGTTTTTT.

This clone appeared a few times. The V gene is TRBV9, the J gene TRBJ1-3; D remains unclear. The V gene's germline CDR1 is SGDLS and CDR2 YYNGEE. The CDR3 sequence is 16 residues long. V was pared by 0 bases and J by 0 bases, with 10 bases between. The CDR3 here is CASSVEGYSSGNTIYF. The CDR3, as DNA: TGTGCCAGCAGCGTAGAAGGCTATAGCTCTGGAAACACCATATATTTT.

The chain is built from TRBV29-1 and TRBJ2-1; 14 bases map to TRBD2. The CDR3 extends over 14 amino acids. The germline V gene has CDR1 SQVTM and CDR2 ANQGSEA. Trimming removed 5 bases from V and 5 bases from J; junction bases left unmatched: 2. As DNA, the CDR3 is TGCAGCGTTACGGGACTAGCGGGAGACAATGAGCAGTTCTTC. This sequence encodes CSVTGLAGDNEQFF.

J is TRBJ2-7 and V is TRBV9, with 10 bases identical to TRBD2. The CDR3 is 16 residues long. CDR1 and CDR2 (germline): SGDLS, YYNGEE. With V trimmed by 0 bases and J by 6 bases, 9 bases remained unmatched. CDR3 loop: CASSVGLAGDAREQYF. The CDR3 nucleotides read TGTGCCAGCAGCGTAGGGCTAGCGGGGGACGCTCGCGAGCAGTACTTC.

J is TRBJ1-1 and V is TRBV6-6; tentatively, D is TRBD1 (5 bases). V lost 0 bases to trimming and J lost 0 bases, with 11 bases between them. The V gene's germline CDR1 is MNHNY and CDR2 SVGAGI (reference sequence). The CDR3 sequence is 16 residues long. The CDR3, as DNA: TGTGCCAGCAGTTACTCAAACCGGGACTTGAACACTGAAGCTTTCTTT. It is translated as CASSYSNRDLNTEAFF.

This rearrangement joins TRBV14 to TRBJ1-1; no reliable D call. This CDR3 is built from 15 residues. Germline-derived CDR1 and CDR2 are SGHDN and FVKESK. V shed 0 bases and J shed 1 base, with 9 bases lying between them. The CDR3 DNA reads as TGTGCCAGCAGCCAAGAAAACAGACCGAACACTGAAGCTTTCTTT. The encoded protein is CASSQENRPNTEAFF.

This clone was found a few times. In DNA, the CDR3 is TGTGCCAGCTCACCAGGTATTGATGCGGTTGAGACCCAGTACTTC. Translation: CASSPGIDAVETQYF. The chain is built from TRBV18 and TRBJ2-5; D call uncertain. Trimming took off 2 bases at V and 5 bases at J, with 15 bases between the two ends. The CDR3 consists of 15 residues. The germline V gene encodes CDR1 KGHSH and CDR2 LQKENI.

The V gene is TRBV7-9, the J gene TRBJ1-1, with TRBD1 matching over 7 bases. The CDR3 totals 15 residues. Trimming at V came to 5 bases and at J to 6 bases, leaving 12 bases not matched to a gene. Germline assignment: CDR1 SEHNR and CDR2 FQNEAQ (reference sequence). In DNA, the CDR3 is TGTGCCAGCAGCGGCGCACAGGGGCTCGTGTCTGAAGCTTTCTTT. Translating gives CASSGAQGLVSEAFF.

Of note for this clone: The junction differs from germline at one of its ends, possibly a read error. The chain employs TRBV23-1 and TRBJ2-1, with D maybe TRBD2 (5 bases). TRBV23-1 is marked as an open reading frame, function uncertain. This CDR3 has 17 amino acids. This CDR3 is CASSQAASSPRYNQQFF. As DNA, the CDR3 is TGCGCCAGCAGTCAAGCTGCTAGCAGCCCAAGGTACAATCAGCAGTTCTTC.

The chain has TRBV6-1 and TRBJ2-2; D is unclear. Trimming left V 0 bases short and J 2 bases short, with 7 bases between. Germline V gene lookup returns CDR1 MNHNS and CDR2 SASEGT. This CDR3 spans 15 amino acids. The DNA of the CDR3 is TGTGCCAGCAGTGAAGCGCGAAGTAACACCGGGGAGCTGTTTTTT. This gives the protein CASSEARSNTGELFF.

This rearrangement joins TRBV7-9 to TRBJ1-4, with TRBD1 matching 10 bases. The V segment lost 3 bases and the J segment 3 bases; nucleotides outside the gene matches: 4. CDR3 length: 16 amino acids. Germline lookup yields CDR1 SEHNR and CDR2 FQNEAQ (reference sequence). The CDR3 DNA sequence: TGTGCCAGCAGCTTGACAGGGGGCGTATCTAATGAAAAACTGTTTTTT. This codes for CASSLTGGVSNEKLFF.

The rearrangement links TRBV5-4 to TRBJ1-2, with D unclear. Trimming stripped 2 bases from V and 3 bases from J, with 17 bases between. Germline CDR1 SGHNT, CDR2 YYREEE (reference sequence). The CDR3 contains 16 residues. This chain's CDR3 is CASSFGIGQAYYGYTF. Here the CDR3 DNA reads TGTGCCAGCAGCTTTGGAATAGGGCAGGCCTACTATGGCTACACCTTC. Looking up the rest from reference TRBV5-4 and TRBJ1-2 gives the full variable domain: ETGVTQSPTHLIKTRGQQVTLRCSSQSGHNTVSWYQQALGQGPQFIFQYYREEENGRGNFPPRFSGLQFPNYSSELNVNALELDDSALYLCASSFGIGQAYYGYTFGSGTRLTVV.

The genes are TRBV5-5 and TRBJ2-2; D uncertain. V lost 4 bases to trimming and J lost 8 bases, with 9 bases between them. The CDR3 extends over 12 amino acids. CDR1 is SGHKS and CDR2 is YYEKEE in the germline V gene (reference sequence). In nucleotides, the CDR3 is TGTGCCAGCAGCCCGGCCGGTGGGGAGCTGTTTTTT. Translating it yields CASSPAGGELFF.

The chain combines TRBV27 with TRBJ1-3, with D possibly TRBD1 on 6 matching bases. The CDR3 runs to 15 residues. Looked up from germline, CDR1 is MNHEY and CDR2 is SMNVEV (reference sequence). The V and J ends lost 5 bases and 0 bases respectively, with 11 bases between them. The DNA for the CDR3 is TGTGCCAGCAGTACGTTACAGGGCTCTGGAAACACCATATATTTT. Amino acid sequence: CASSTLQGSGNTIYF.